The 2 T cell receptor beta chains below all came from one sample that was sequenced in a study of blood T cell repertoires in COVID-19. Only in-frame clones appear in the TCRdb table, and some are missing; sequencing was by immunoSEQ multiplex PCR. The sample holds 170,000 or so clones, roughly 83% seen once. What was sequenced was peripheral blood. The receptors originated from a woman in her forties with COVID-19, enrolled during active disease.

This clone has more than one count but fewer than ten. This sequence joins TRBV4-1 and TRBJ1-5; the D gene is possibly TRBD1 (5 bases). V lost 1 base to trimming and J lost 9 bases, with 13 bases between them. This CDR3 has 14 amino acids. Germline V gives CDR1 MGHRA, CDR2 YSYEKL. The CDR3 DNA reads TGCGCCAGCAGCCAAGGCAGGGTGATCACGCCCCAGCATTTT. This gives the protein CASSQGRVITPQHF.

The chain has TRBV19 and TRBJ2-5; 8 nucleotides align to TRBD2. Germline V gene sequence: CDR1 LNHDA, CDR2 SQIVND (reference sequence). The CDR3 totals 16 residues. Trimming cost V 5 bases and J 5 bases; bases outside gene matches: 13. For the CDR3, the DNA is TGTGCCAGTAGTTTACAGCGGGGGCAGTCGGTGGAGACCCAGTACTTC. It specifies CASSLQRGQSVETQYF.